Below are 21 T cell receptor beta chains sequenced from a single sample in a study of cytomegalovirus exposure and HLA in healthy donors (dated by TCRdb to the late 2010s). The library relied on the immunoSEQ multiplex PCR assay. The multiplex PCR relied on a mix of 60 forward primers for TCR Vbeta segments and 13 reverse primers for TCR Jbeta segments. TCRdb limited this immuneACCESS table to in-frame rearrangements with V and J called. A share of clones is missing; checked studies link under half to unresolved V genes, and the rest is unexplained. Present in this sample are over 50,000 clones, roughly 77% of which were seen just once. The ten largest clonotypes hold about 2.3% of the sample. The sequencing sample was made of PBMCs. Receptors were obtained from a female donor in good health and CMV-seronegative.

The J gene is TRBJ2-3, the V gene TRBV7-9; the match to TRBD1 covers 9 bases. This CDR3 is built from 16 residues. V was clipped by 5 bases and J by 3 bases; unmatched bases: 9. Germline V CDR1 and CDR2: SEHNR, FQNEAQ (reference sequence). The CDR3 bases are TGTGCCAGCAGCGCAGTACAGGGGGCGGATACAGATACGCAGTATTTT. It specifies CASSAVQGADTDTQYF.

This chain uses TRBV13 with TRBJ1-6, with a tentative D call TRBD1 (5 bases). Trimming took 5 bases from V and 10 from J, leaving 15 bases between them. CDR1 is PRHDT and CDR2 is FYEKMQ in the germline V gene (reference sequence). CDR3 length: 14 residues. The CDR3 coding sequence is TGTGCCAGCAGCCAGACAGAGGTAGCCTCACCCCTCCACTTT. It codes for CASSQTEVASPLHF. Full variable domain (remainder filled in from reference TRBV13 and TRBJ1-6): AAGVIQSPRHLIKEKRETATLKCYPIPRHDTVYWYQQGPGQDPQFLISFYEKMQSDKGSIPDRFSAQQFSDYHSELNMSSLELGDSALYFCASSQTEVASPLHFGNGTRLTVT.

CDR3 sequence: CASSSGGRDEQFF. DNA for the CDR3: TGTGCCAGCAGTTCAGGGGGCCGGGATGAGCAGTTCTTC. The chain combines TRBV7-3 with TRBJ2-1; 8 bases fit TRBD1. With 6 bases clipped from V and 8 bases from J, the junction kept 6 bases outside the gene matches. Germline V gene data show CDR1 as SGHTA and CDR2 as FQGTGA. The CDR3 has 13 amino acids.

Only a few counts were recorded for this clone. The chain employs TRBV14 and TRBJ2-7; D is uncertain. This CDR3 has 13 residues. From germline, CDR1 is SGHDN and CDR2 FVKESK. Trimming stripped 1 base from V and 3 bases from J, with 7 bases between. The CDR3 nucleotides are TGTGCCAGCAGCCAAGGGGCCTACTACGAGCAGTACTTC. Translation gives CASSQGAYYEQYF.

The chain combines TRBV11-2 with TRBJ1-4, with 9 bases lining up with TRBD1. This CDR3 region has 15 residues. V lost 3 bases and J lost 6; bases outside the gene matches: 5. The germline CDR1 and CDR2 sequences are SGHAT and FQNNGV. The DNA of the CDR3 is TGTGCCAGCAGCTTCGGACAGGGGATATATGAAAAACTGTTTTTT. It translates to CASSFGQGIYEKLFF.

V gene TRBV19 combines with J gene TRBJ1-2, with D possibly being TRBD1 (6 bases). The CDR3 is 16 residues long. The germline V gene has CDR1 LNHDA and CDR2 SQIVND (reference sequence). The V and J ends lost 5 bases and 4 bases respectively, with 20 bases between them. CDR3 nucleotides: TGTGCCAGTAGTTCTTCATCAGGGGCGACCCCCTATGGCTACACCTTC. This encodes CASSSSSGATPYGYTF.

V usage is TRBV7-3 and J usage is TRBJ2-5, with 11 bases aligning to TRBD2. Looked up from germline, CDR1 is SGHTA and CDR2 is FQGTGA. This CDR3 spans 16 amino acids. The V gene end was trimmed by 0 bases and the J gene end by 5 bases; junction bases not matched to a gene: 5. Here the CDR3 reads CASSLTSGGVMETQYF. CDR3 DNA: TGTGCCAGCAGCTTAACTAGCGGGGGGGTCATGGAGACCCAGTACTTC.

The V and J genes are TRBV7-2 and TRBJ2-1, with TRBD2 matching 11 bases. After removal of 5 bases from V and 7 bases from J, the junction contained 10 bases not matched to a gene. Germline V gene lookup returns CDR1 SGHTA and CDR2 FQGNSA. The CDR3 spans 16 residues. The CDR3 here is CASSPPGLAAGNEQFF. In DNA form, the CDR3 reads TGTGCCAGCAGCCCCCCGGGACTAGCGGCAGGAAATGAGCAGTTCTTC.

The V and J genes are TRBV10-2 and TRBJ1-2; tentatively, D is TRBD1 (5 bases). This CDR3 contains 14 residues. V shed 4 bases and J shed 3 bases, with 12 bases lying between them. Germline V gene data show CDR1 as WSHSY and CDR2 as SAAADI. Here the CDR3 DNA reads TGCGCCAGCAGTGGAACAGGCTGGGACTATGGCTACACCTTC. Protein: CASSGTGWDYGYTF.

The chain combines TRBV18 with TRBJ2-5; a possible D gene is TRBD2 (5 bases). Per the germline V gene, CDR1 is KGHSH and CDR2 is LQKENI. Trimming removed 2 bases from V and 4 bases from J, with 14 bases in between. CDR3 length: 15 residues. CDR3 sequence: CASSPFPLEGETQYF. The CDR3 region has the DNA TGTGCCAGCTCACCATTCCCTCTTGAGGGAGAGACCCAGTACTTC.

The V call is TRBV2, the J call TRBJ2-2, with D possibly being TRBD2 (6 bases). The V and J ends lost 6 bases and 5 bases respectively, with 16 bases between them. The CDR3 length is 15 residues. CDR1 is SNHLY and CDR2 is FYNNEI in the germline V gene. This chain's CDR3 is CASRPQGGPTGELFF. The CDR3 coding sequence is TGTGCCAGCAGGCCTCAGGGAGGTCCAACCGGGGAGCTGTTTTTT.

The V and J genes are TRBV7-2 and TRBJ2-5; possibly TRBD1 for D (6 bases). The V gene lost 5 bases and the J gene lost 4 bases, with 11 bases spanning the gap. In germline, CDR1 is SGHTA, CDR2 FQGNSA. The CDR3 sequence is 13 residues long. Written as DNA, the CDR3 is TGTGCCAGCAGCCTGACAGGCGGAGAGACCCAGTACTTC. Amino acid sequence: CASSLTGGETQYF. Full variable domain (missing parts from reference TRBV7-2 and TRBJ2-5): GAGVSQSPSNKVTEKGKDVELRCDPISGHTALYWYRQSLGQGLEFLIYFQGNSAPDKSGLPSDRFSAERTGGSVSTLTIQRTQQEDSAVYLCASSLTGGETQYFGPGTRLLVL.

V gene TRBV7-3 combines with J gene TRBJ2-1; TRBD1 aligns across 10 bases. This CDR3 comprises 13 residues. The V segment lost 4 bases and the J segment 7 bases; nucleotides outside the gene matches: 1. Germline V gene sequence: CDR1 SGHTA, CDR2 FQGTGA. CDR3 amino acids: CASSSDRGNEQFF. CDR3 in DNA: TGTGCCAGCAGCTCGGACAGGGGGAATGAGCAGTTCTTC. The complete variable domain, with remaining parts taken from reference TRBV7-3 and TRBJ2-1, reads GAGVSQTPSNKVTEKGKYVELRCDPISGHTALYWYRQSLGQGPEFLIYFQGTGAADDSGLPNDRFFAVRPEGSVSTLKIQRTERGDSAVYLCASSSDRGNEQFFGPGTRLTVL.

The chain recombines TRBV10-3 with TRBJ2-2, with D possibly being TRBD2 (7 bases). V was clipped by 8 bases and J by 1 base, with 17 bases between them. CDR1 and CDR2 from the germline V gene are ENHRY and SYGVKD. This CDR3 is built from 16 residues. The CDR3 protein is CAIHFRGGQNTGELFF. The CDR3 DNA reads TGTGCCATCCACTTTCGCGGGGGCCAGAACACCGGGGAGCTGTTTTTT.

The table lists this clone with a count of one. The CDR3 is CASSQAAGRPYEQYF. CDR3 bases: TGCGCCAGCAGCCAGGCAGCGGGGCGGCCTTACGAGCAGTACTTC. The J gene is TRBJ2-7, the V gene TRBV4-3, with 7 bases that match TRBD2. This CDR3 spans 15 amino acids. From germline, CDR1 is LGHNA and CDR2 YSLEER. The V segment lost 3 bases and the J segment 4 bases; nucleotides outside the gene matches: 9.

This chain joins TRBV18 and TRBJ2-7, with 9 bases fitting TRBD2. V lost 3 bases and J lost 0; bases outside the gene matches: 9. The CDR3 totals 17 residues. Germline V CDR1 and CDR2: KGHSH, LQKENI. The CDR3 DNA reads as TGTGCCAGCTCACCCGGAATAAGCGGGGGGCTCTCCTACGAGCAGTACTTC. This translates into CASSPGISGGLSYEQYF.

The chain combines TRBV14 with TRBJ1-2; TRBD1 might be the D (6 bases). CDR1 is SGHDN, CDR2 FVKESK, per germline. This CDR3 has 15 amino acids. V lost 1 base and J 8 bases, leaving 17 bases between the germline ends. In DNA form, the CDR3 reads TGTGCCAGCAGCCAAGGACTCGGGACAAGCTACGGCTACACCTTC. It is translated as CASSQGLGTSYGYTF.

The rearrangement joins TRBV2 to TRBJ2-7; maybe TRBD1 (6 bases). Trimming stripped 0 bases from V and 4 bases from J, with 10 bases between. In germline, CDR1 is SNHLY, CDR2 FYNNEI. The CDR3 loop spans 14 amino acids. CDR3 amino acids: CASSEARGKYEQYF. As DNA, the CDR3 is TGTGCCAGCAGTGAAGCCAGGGGCAAGTACGAGCAGTACTTC.

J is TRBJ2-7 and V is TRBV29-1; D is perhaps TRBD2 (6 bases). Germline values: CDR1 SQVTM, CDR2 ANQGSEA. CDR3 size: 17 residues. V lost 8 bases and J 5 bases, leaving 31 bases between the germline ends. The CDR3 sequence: CSIRDRIVEGTSHEQYF. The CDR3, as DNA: TGCAGCATCCGGGACCGCATAGTGGAGGGAACAAGCCACGAGCAGTACTTC.

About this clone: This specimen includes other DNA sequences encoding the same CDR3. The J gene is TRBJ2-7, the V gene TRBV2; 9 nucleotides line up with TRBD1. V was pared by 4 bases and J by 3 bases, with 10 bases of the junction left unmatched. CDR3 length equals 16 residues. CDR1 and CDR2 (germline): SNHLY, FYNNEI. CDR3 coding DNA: TGTGCCAGCAGTGTTTCTCGGGACAGGGCGTTCTACGAGCAGTACTTC. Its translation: CASSVSRDRAFYEQYF.

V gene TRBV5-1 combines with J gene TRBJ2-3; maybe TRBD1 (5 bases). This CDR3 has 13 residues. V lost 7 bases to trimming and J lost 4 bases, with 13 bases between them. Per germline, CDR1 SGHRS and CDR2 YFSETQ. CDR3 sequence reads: CASSPSGSDTQYF. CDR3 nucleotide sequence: TGCGCCAGCTCCCCCTCAGGGTCAGATACGCAGTATTTT.